What follows is one T cell receptor (beta chain) and its context. Clones were read by immunoSEQ multiplex PCR, and TCRdb kept only the in-frame ones, dropping some. The sample has about 14,000 clones; about 73% are singletons. This record belongs to a study of T cell repertoires in ileal Crohn's disease. The specimen was ileal tissue. This receptor was taken from an adult with Crohn's disease.

CDR3 sequence (DNA): TGTGCCAGCAGTCTGAGTGCTAACTATGGCTACACCTTC. This translates into CASSLSANYGYTF. The chain has TRBV7-9 and TRBJ1-2, with D uncertain. V gave up 6 bases and J gave up 0 bases, with 8 bases separating them. The germline V gene has CDR1 SEHNR and CDR2 FQNEAQ (reference sequence). This CDR3 comprises 13 residues.